These T cell receptor beta chains were read from a single sample in a study of cytomegalovirus exposure and HLA in healthy donors. Clones were read by immunoSEQ multiplex PCR, and TCRdb kept only the in-frame ones, dropping some. The sample lists 90,000 to 130,000 clones; around 87% were seen once. The specimen sequenced was PBMCs. These receptors came from a woman aged 25 to 39 in good health and CMV-seropositive. CDR3s include the opening cysteine and the closing phenylalanine or tryptophan. A D gene is named only where the DNA matches it firmly. Expanded clones get a size class; other rows say once, few or many, or leave the size out.

J gene: TRBJ2-1
D gene: TRBD2
clone size: -
V gene: TRBV6-4
CDR3 protein: CASKATAGGYNNEQFF
CDR3 DNA: TGTGCCAGCAAGGCTACAGCGGGAGGATACAACAATGAGCAGTTCTTC

J gene: TRBJ1-3
D gene: TRBD1
clone size: -
V gene: TRBV28
CDR3 protein: CASRPDRGRFSGNTIYF
CDR3 DNA: TGTGCCAGCAGACCCGACAGGGGGCGATTCTCTGGAAACACCATATATTTT

J gene: TRBJ2-1
D gene: -
clone size: -
V gene: TRBV4-2
CDR3 protein: CASSQDWGGPGDEQFF
CDR3 DNA: TGTGCCAGCAGCCAAGATTGGGGAGGGCCAGGGGATGAGCAGTTCTTC

J gene: TRBJ2-1
D gene: TRBD1
clone size: -
V gene: TRBV6-1
CDR3 protein: CANSFGRGSYNEQFF
CDR3 DNA: TGTGCCAATTCCTTTGGCAGGGGGTCTTACAATGAGCAGTTCTTC

J gene: TRBJ2-2
D gene: TRBD2
clone size: -
V gene: TRBV2
CDR3 protein: CASRPPGLASGELFF
CDR3 DNA: TGTGCCAGCAGACCACCGGGACTAGCTTCCGGGGAGCTGTTTTTT

J gene: TRBJ1-4
D gene: -
clone size: -
V gene: TRBV5-1
CDR3 protein: CASSPGGWTNEKLFF
CDR3 DNA: TGCGCCAGCAGCCCGGGGGGGTGGACTAATGAAAAACTGTTTTTT

J gene: TRBJ1-1
D gene: TRBD1
clone size: -
V gene: TRBV19
CDR3 protein: CASNTGGYDTEAFF
CDR3 DNA: TGTGCCAGTAACACAGGGGGCTATGACACTGAAGCTTTCTTT

J gene: TRBJ2-1
D gene: -
clone size: -
V gene: TRBV9
CDR3 protein: CASSVAGDSYNEQFF
CDR3 DNA: TGTGCCAGCAGCGTAGCTGGAGACAGCTACAATGAGCAGTTCTTC

J gene: TRBJ2-7
D gene: TRBD1
clone size: -
V gene: TRBV5-6
CDR3 protein: CASSFPTGGEQYF
CDR3 DNA: TGTGCCAGCAGCTTCCCGACAGGGGGCGAGCAGTACTTC

J gene: TRBJ1-2
D gene: TRBD1
clone size: -
V gene: TRBV5-5
CDR3 protein: CASSLTDRGLSYGYTF
CDR3 DNA: TGTGCCAGCAGCTTAACCGACAGGGGCCTTTCTTATGGCTACACCTTC

J gene: TRBJ1-5
D gene: -
clone size: -
V gene: TRBV19
CDR3 protein: CASSRGRRDNQPQHF
CDR3 DNA: TGTGCCAGTAGTCGGGGAAGGAGGGACAATCAGCCCCAGCATTTT

J gene: TRBJ2-2
D gene: -
clone size: -
V gene: TRBV6-6
CDR3 protein: CASSPPTAPGELFF
CDR3 DNA: TGTGCCAGCAGTCCCCCGACAGCTCCCGGGGAGCTGTTTTTT

J gene: TRBJ1-2
D gene: -
clone size: -
V gene: TRBV6-1
CDR3 protein: CASSPPDYGYTF
CDR3 DNA: TGTGCCAGCAGCCCCCCCGACTATGGCTACACCTTC

J gene: TRBJ1-6
D gene: -
clone size: -
V gene: TRBV4-3
CDR3 protein: CASSQEGPGGASPLHF
CDR3 DNA: TGCGCCAGCAGCCAAGAAGGCCCTGGAGGGGCTTCACCCCTCCACTTT

J gene: TRBJ1-1
D gene: -
clone size: -
V gene: TRBV30
CDR3 protein: CAWSVKQVNTEAFF
CDR3 DNA: TGTGCCTGGAGTGTCAAACAGGTGAACACTGAAGCTTTCTTT

J gene: TRBJ2-3
D gene: TRBD2
clone size: once
V gene: TRBV7-2
CDR3 protein: CASSAPLELREGGDTQYF
CDR3 DNA: TGTGCCAGCAGCGCGCCCCTAGAACTACGGGAGGGTGGAGATACGCAGTATTTT

J gene: TRBJ1-2
D gene: TRBD1
clone size: -
V gene: TRBV2
CDR3 protein: CASSEAPGGQGKGYTF
CDR3 DNA: TGTGCCAGCAGTGAAGCGCCAGGGGGACAGGGGAAGGGCTACACCTTC

J gene: TRBJ1-2
D gene: -
clone size: -
V gene: TRBV7-6
CDR3 protein: CASSPGRGNGYTF
CDR3 DNA: TGTGCCAGCAGCCCCGGGAGGGGGAATGGCTACACCTTC

J gene: TRBJ2-3
D gene: -
clone size: -
V gene: TRBV25-1
CDR3 protein: CASTENVLGGSTDTQYF
CDR3 DNA: TGTGCCAGCACAGAGAACGTTTTAGGAGGGAGCACAGATACGCAGTATTTT

J gene: TRBJ2-5
D gene: TRBD2
clone size: -
V gene: TRBV4-3
CDR3 protein: CASSLAGGAYETQYF
CDR3 DNA: TGCGCCAGCAGCCTCGCCGGGGGGGCATATGAGACCCAGTACTTC

J gene: TRBJ1-1
D gene: TRBD1
clone size: -
V gene: TRBV5-1
CDR3 protein: CASSVAAGGFQAFF
CDR3 DNA: TGCGCCAGCAGCGTAGCTGCAGGGGGCTTTCAAGCTTTCTTT

J gene: TRBJ2-1
D gene: TRBD2
clone size: -
V gene: TRBV6-1
CDR3 protein: CASRPTSGGGGSPFF
CDR3 DNA: TGTGCCAGCAGGCCCACTAGCGGGGGGGGTGGGTCGCCGTTCTTC